Listed below are T cell receptor beta chains from one sample, sequenced in a study of blood T cell repertoires in COVID-19. Produced via immunoSEQ multiplex PCR; TCRdb's table is partial and in-frame only. The data show 200,000 or so clones, around 89% seen once. The sample was PBMCs or T cells enriched from blood (not recorded which). The receptors were gathered from a woman between 18 and 29 years old in a cohort exposed to, infected with or recovered from COVID-19 (not recorded which). Each CDR3 is given with its conserved first and last residue. D genes are given only for firm matches. Some rows have no size entry. The others give once, few or many, or a class for an expanded clone.

V,size,J,D,DNA,CDR3
TRBV6-5,NA,TRBJ1-2,NA,TGTGCCAGCAGTTACAGCGCTAGATCCTATGGCTACACCTTC,CASSYSARSYGYTF
TRBV2,NA,TRBJ2-5,TRBD2,TGTGCCAGCAGTTCGACTAGCGGGAGGGAGGAGACCCAGTACTTC,CASSSTSGREETQYF
TRBV3-1/TRBV3-2,once,TRBJ2-1,TRBD2,TGTGCCAGCAGCCAAGTCGCGGGGGTCGAGCAGTTCTTC,CASSQVAGVEQFF
TRBV7-9,few,TRBJ2-1,TRBD1,TGTGCCAGCAGCTTAGTAGGTCAGGGGGCGTCCAATGAGCAGTTCTTC,CASSLVGQGASNEQFF
TRBV13,NA,TRBJ1-6,TRBD1,TGTGCCAGCAGCTCTAGACAGGGCTCGGACTCACCCCTCCACTTT,CASSSRQGSDSPLHF
TRBV14,NA,TRBJ2-3,TRBD2,TGTGCCAGCAGCCAAGACGATCCCTGGCTAGCGGGAGTGACAGATACGCAGTATTTT,CASSQDDPWLAGVTDTQYF
TRBV5-4,NA,TRBJ2-1,NA,TGTGCCAGCAGCTTGGGAGGGACTGGCTCCTACAATGAGCAGTTCTTC,CASSLGGTGSYNEQFF
TRBV11-3,NA,TRBJ1-3,TRBD1,TGTGCCAGCAGCTTAGATCCTTTGGGACAGGGAACTGGAAACACCATATATTTT,CASSLDPLGQGTGNTIYF
TRBV19,NA,TRBJ2-2,TRBD2,TGTGCCAGTTCTAGCGGGTTCCTCACCGGGGAGCTGTTTTTT,CASSSGFLTGELFF
TRBV5-5,NA,TRBJ2-1,NA,TGTGCCAGCAGCTTGGGCTGGCACAATGAGCAGTTCTTC,CASSLGWHNEQFF
TRBV9,NA,TRBJ2-1,TRBD2,TGTGCCAGCAGCGTAGATTCGCGAGCGGGGGGGCTTAATGAGCAGTTCTTC,CASSVDSRAGGLNEQFF
TRBV3-1/TRBV3-2,NA,TRBJ2-3,TRBD1,TGTGCCAGCAGCCGTCCTGAGGGGGCCGTCACAGATACGCAGTATTTT,CASSRPEGAVTDTQYF
TRBV28,NA,TRBJ1-5,TRBD1,TGTGCCAGCAGTTGGGACAGGGGTAATCAGCCCCAGCATTTT,CASSWDRGNQPQHF
TRBV19,NA,TRBJ1-3,NA,TGTGCCAGTAGTATCCACCGAGCCAACTCTGGAAACACCATATATTTT,CASSIHRANSGNTIYF
TRBV9,NA,TRBJ1-4,TRBD1,TGTGCCAGCAGCGAGGGACAGGGGGTAGGGGGTGAAAAACTGTTTTTT,CASSEGQGVGGEKLFF
TRBV28,NA,TRBJ1-5,NA,TGTGCCAGCAGTACGATAGTCCAGCCCCAGCATTTT,CASSTIVQPQHF
TRBV6-2/TRBV6-3,NA,TRBJ1-5,TRBD1,TGTGCCAGCAGTGACAGGGGCCTGGGCGATCAGCCCCAGCATTTT,CASSDRGLGDQPQHF
TRBV10-3,NA,TRBJ1-5,TRBD1,TGTGCCATCAGTGAGGGGGGACAGTATAGCAATCAGCCCCAGCATTTT,CAISEGGQYSNQPQHF
TRBV7-9,NA,TRBJ2-1,TRBD2,TGTGCCAGCAGCTCGACTAGCGGGGGTTACAATGAGCAGTTCTTC,CASSSTSGGYNEQFF
TRBV11-2,few,TRBJ2-7,TRBD2,TGTGCCAGCAGCTTAGGCGGGGGTAGATTCTACGAGCAGTACTTC,CASSLGGGRFYEQYF
TRBV19,NA,TRBJ2-1,TRBD1,TGTGCCAGTAGTATTGGGCTTGGACAGGGGGGCAATGAGCAGTTCTTC,CASSIGLGQGGNEQFF
TRBV18,NA,TRBJ1-3,NA,TGTGCCAGCTCACCTACCCGCGCCCCCCTCGTTGATTTT,CASSPTRAPLVDF
TRBV7-8,NA,TRBJ2-1,NA,TGTGCCAGCAGCCCTTCCACGTACAGCTCCTACAATGAGCAGTTCTTC,CASSPSTYSSYNEQFF
TRBV9,NA,TRBJ1-2,TRBD1,TGTGCCAGCAGCGTAGAAGCAGACGTCTACAGGGGTGGCTACACCTTC,CASSVEADVYRGGYTF
TRBV18,NA,TRBJ2-1,NA,TGTGCCAGCTCACGAGCTAGCCCAAATGAGCAGTTCTTC,CASSRASPNEQFF
TRBV3-1/TRBV3-2,NA,TRBJ1-3,TRBD1,TGTGCCAGCAGCCACGGGACAGCATCTGGAAACACCATATATTTT,CASSHGTASGNTIYF
TRBV2,NA,TRBJ2-3,NA,TGTGCCAGCAGTGGGCTTCGGACTAGCACAGATACGCAGTATTTT,CASSGLRTSTDTQYF
TRBV5-1,NA,TRBJ2-5,NA,TGCGCCAGCAGCTTGGGAATGGGGCGAGAGACCCAGTACTTC,CASSLGMGRETQYF
TRBV20-1,NA,TRBJ2-1,NA,TGCAGTGCTAATTGGCTCAATGAGCAGTTCTTC,CSANWLNEQFF
TRBV14,NA,TRBJ2-3,TRBD2,TGTGCCAGCAGCCAAGGCCCGGGACTAGCGGGCACAGATACGCAGTATTTT,CASSQGPGLAGTDTQYF
TRBV9,once,TRBJ2-1,NA,TGTGCCAGCAGCGTAGGGGGGACTGTGGATAAGTTCTTC,CASSVGGTVDKFF
TRBV7-2,once,TRBJ2-7,TRBD2,TGTGCCAGCAGCTTAGATAGCGGGGGCGCCAGCTCCTACGAGCAGTACTTC,CASSLDSGGASSYEQYF
TRBV5-8,NA,TRBJ1-2,NA,TGTGCCAGCAGCTCGCAAGGGGGCTATGGCTACACCTTC,CASSSQGGYGYTF
TRBV11-3,NA,TRBJ2-1,TRBD2,TGTGCCAGCAGCCAACCGGGGACTAATGGTAATGAGCAGTTCTTC,CASSQPGTNGNEQFF
TRBV5-1,NA,TRBJ2-7,NA,TGCGCCAGCAGCCCAGGGGCCTCCTCCGTATACGAGCAGTACTTC,CASSPGASSVYEQYF
TRBV7-9,NA,TRBJ2-2,TRBD2,TGTGCCAGCAGCGGACTAGCGGGAGAAACCGGGGAGCTGTTTTTT,CASSGLAGETGELFF
TRBV6-5,NA,TRBJ1-2,TRBD1,TGTGCCAGCAGTCCCGAACTACAGGGGTATGGCTACACCTTC,CASSPELQGYGYTF
TRBV1,NA,TRBJ2-1,NA,TGCACCAGCAGCCAAGATAGACGGGCGCCCGGACTAGCGCGTTACAATGAGCAGTTCTTC,CTSSQDRRAPGLARYNEQFF
TRBV10-3,NA,TRBJ2-7,NA,TGTGCCATCAGTGAGTTAGGGACACAACGCTACGAGCAGTACTTC,CAISELGTQRYEQYF
TRBV19,NA,TRBJ2-3,NA,TGTGCCAGTAGTATGGAGGGCTACACAGATACGCAGTATTTT,CASSMEGYTDTQYF
TRBV3-1/TRBV3-2,NA,TRBJ1-4,NA,TGTGCCAGCAGCCCCAGGGGACGAAGTGAAAAACTGTTTTTT,CASSPRGRSEKLFF
TRBV3-1/TRBV3-2,NA,TRBJ1-2,TRBD1,TGTGCCAGCAGCCTCGGACAGGGGTGGAACTATGGCTACACCTTC,CASSLGQGWNYGYTF
TRBV11-2,NA,TRBJ2-2,TRBD1,TGTGCCAGCAGCCCCCAGGGGGCTAACACCGGGGAGCTGTTTTTT,CASSPQGANTGELFF
TRBV5-6,few,TRBJ2-7,NA,TGTGCCAGCAGCTTGGACAGGCATAGCTCCTACGAGCAGTACTTC,CASSLDRHSSYEQYF
TRBV27,NA,TRBJ2-5,NA,TGTGCCAGCAGTTTAGACAGCCAAGAGACCCAGTACTTC,CASSLDSQETQYF
TRBV2,once,TRBJ2-3,TRBD2,TGTGCCAGCGACCGCAGCGGGGGGGCCGGGGATACGCAGTATTTT,CASDRSGGAGDTQYF
TRBV6-5,NA,TRBJ1-4,NA,TGTGCCAGCGACTCAAGGGGCCCGGTGGCAAAACTGTTTTTT,CASDSRGPVAKLFF
TRBV27,NA,TRBJ1-1,TRBD1,TGTGCCAGCAGTTTCGGTTCAGGGGGGTTCATGAACACTGAAGCTTTCTTT,CASSFGSGGFMNTEAFF
TRBV24-1,NA,TRBJ2-1,NA,TGTGCCACCAGTGATTTGCAGGGGTTCGAGCAGTTCTTC,CATSDLQGFEQFF
TRBV11-3,NA,TRBJ2-3,NA,TGTGCCAGCAGCTTACGAGATGCGGGAGATACGCAGTATTTT,CASSLRDAGDTQYF
TRBV2,NA,TRBJ1-1,NA,TGTGCCAGCAGTCACGAGCTGAACACTGAAGCTTTCTTT,CASSHELNTEAFF